This record covers a single TCR beta chain. What it recognizes is unknown. Germline assignment: CDR1 MNHEY and CDR2 SMNVEV (reference sequence). Trimming removed 6 bases from V and 5 bases from J; junction bases left unmatched: 11. The CDR3 spans 15 residues. The sample originates from a study of T cells after posttransplantation cyclophosphamide. Assay: immunoSEQ multiplex PCR; the TCRdb copy retains only in-frame clones and omits some. The sample lists 6,100 or so clones; roughly four fifths were seen once. Treatment was busulfan-fludarabine conditioning, a marrow graft, and cyclophosphamide on days +3 and +4. Study-wide results and caveats: Later post-transplant blood repertoires were often dominated by donor CD8+ memory clones. After PTCy, TRB diversity resembled that of CNI/methotrexate controls. Skin or GI-infiltrating T cells shared few TRB sequences with blood.

The sequences come from PBMCs, collected 1,400 to 1,500 days after allogeneic stem cell transplant with posttransplant cyclophosphamide. The rearrangement links TRBV27 to TRBJ2-7; 9 positions agree with TRBD1. This clonotype was sampled from a male patient aged 25-45 years who received an allogeneic stem cell transplant from a related donor, was CMV-positive, and had acute GVHD only. Some T cells may be supplied by the graft donor. The CDR3 bases are TGTGCCAGCAGACCATATGACAGGGGGTACCACGAGCAGTACTTC. This gives the protein CASRPYDRGYHEQYF.